This TCR beta chain was retrieved from a study of T-cell reconstitution after alpha-beta-depleted transplantation in children. Researchers prepared the TCRbeta library using unique molecular identifiers, the study reports. One entry per CDR3 protein results from TCRdb running MiXCR on the PCR reads. The data show approximately 400,000 distinct CDR3 sequences, roughly a tenth seen once. The CDR3 contains 15 residues. The V end lost 0 bases, the J end lost 0 bases, and 9 bases lay between the germline ends. CDR1 GTSNPN and CDR2 SVGIG come from the germline V gene (reference sequence). The chain is built from TRBV30 and TRBJ2-4; tentatively, D is TRBD1 or TRBD2 (6 bases each). The sample was PBMCs from the stem cell graft donor, taken from the stem cell graft. The sequence came from a human donor who donated a stem cell graft to a child with acute myeloid leukemia. CDR3 coding DNA: TGTGCCTGGAGTGTACAGGGACTAGCCAAAAACATTCAGTACTTC. The encoded protein is CAWSVQGLAKNIQYF.